This entry concerns a single TCR beta chain. The target antigen is unknown. The data were produced by immunoSEQ multiplex PCR, yet TCRdb's version contains in-frame clones alone and is incomplete. Of 25,000 to 35,000 clones in the sample, around 79% were seen once. This sample stems from a study of a mutant IDH1 vaccine in newly diagnosed glioma. Study-level information: Treated patients comprised approximately 62% males and around 40% females, mean age about 43 years. Overall study results and limits: Pseudoprogression apparently lacked any relation to changes in top peripheral T cell clonotypes.

Germline CDR1 and CDR2: MNHNS and SASEGT. This CDR3 region has 14 residues. Deletions cut 3 bases from V and 1 base from J, with 7 bases between. Time point meaning: baseline, week 1 (first vaccination visit). The treatment: pre-vaccination baseline after standard-of-care therapy. Specimen: PBMCs, collected from a glioma patient treated with radiotherapy, temozolomide or both. The V gene is TRBV6-1, the J gene TRBJ1-5, with D perhaps matching TRBD1 (5 bases). The receptor's source is a man aged 30-40 years with glioma. CDR3 in amino acids: CASSDRASNQPQHF. CDR3 sequence (DNA): TGTGCCAGCAGTGACAGGGCCAGCAATCAGCCCCAGCATTTT.